The T cell receptor beta chain under discussion was sequenced for a study of blood T cell repertoires in COVID-19. About the study: COVID-19 samples collected from the United States, Italy and Spain covered acute and convalescent phases. PBMCs, B-cell-depleted T cells, or T cells were the source of the cDNA or gDNA that made up the material.

This CDR3 contains 12 residues. Germline V gene lookup returns CDR1 LGHDT and CDR2 YNNKEL (reference sequence). V shed 1 base and J shed 14 bases, with 9 bases lying between them. Original methodology: Researchers report that nucleated cell counts were estimated from reference gene primer amplification. Profiled with immunoSEQ multiplex PCR; TCRdb holds only in-frame clones, not every one. V, J and clone size were drawn from that table, and D and trimming were deduced from the DNA. This sample has about 220,000 clones, with 60% to 85% found just once. This clone was detected only a few times. The TCR comes from a woman in her 70s with acute or convalescent COVID-19. The chain uses TRBV3-1 (or the pseudogene TRBV3-2) and TRBJ1-6, with unresolved D. The sequenced material came from peripheral blood. The CDR3 is CASSQGLVALHF. The DNA for the CDR3 is TGTGCCAGCAGCCAAGGGCTTGTGGCCCTCCACTTT.